One sample yielded the 23 T cell receptor beta chains listed below, sequenced in a study of CD8+ T cells in alopecia areata. TCR sequencing used cDNA made by reverse transcription of extracted RNA. The table came from immunoSEQ multiplex PCR; TCRdb's copy has only in-frame clones and leaves some out. The sample carries under 250,000 clones, about 58% recorded once. As to treatment: oral pan-JAK inhibitor, 5-10 mg twice daily. The starting material was CD4+ T cells sorted from blood, obtained at week 4, from a patient treated with tofacitinib. The source is a human donor with alopecia areata.

The chain links TRBV4-3 to TRBJ1-5, with TRBD1 as a possible D gene (5 bases). The CDR3 is 14 amino acids. With 1 base removed from V and 5 bases from J, the gap between germline ends came to 9 bases. Germline V gene sequence: CDR1 LGHNA, CDR2 YSLEER. DNA for the CDR3: TGCGCCAGCAGCCAAGTGACGGGGGATCAGCCCCAGCATTTT. This sequence encodes CASSQVTGDQPQHF.

This clone was recorded at least ten times. The CDR3 DNA reads TGTGCCAGCAGCTTAGCCGATTCACCCCTCCACTTT. This sequence encodes CASSLADSPLHF. The chain is built from TRBV7-6 and TRBJ1-6; D gene ambiguous. The CDR3 runs to 12 residues. Germline-derived CDR1 and CDR2 are SGHVS and FNYEAQ. V gave up 0 bases and J gave up 8 bases, with 2 bases separating them.

The chain combines TRBV5-1 with TRBJ1-6; D not resolved. Germline V gene data show CDR1 as SGHRS and CDR2 as YFSETQ. Trimming shortened V by 5 bases and J by 7 bases, and 7 bases separated the two germline ends. The CDR3 runs to 12 residues. For the CDR3, the DNA is TGCGCCAGCAGTCACCTGAATTCACCCCTCCACTTT. This translates into CASSHLNSPLHF.

The chain joins TRBV28 to TRBJ1-2; tentative D call: TRBD1 (6 bases). The germline V gene encodes CDR1 MDHEN and CDR2 SYDVKM. V shed 6 bases and J shed 8 bases, with 13 bases lying between them. The CDR3 covers 12 residues. The CDR3 region is CASSLLQGGYTF. The CDR3 region has the DNA TGTGCCAGCAGCCTCCTCCAGGGGGGCTACACCTTC.

The chain carries TRBV7-2 and TRBJ2-3, with 12 bases identical to TRBD2. Germline CDR1 and CDR2: SGHTA and FQGNSA. V dropped 5 bases and J dropped 0; count of bases not matched to a gene: 9. The CDR3 length is 18 residues. CDR3 in amino acids: CASSLGLAGFSSTDTQYF. CDR3 coding DNA: TGTGCCAGCAGCCTAGGACTAGCGGGGTTCTCTAGCACAGATACGCAGTATTTT.

This chain links TRBV30 with TRBJ1-2; no clear D. The CDR3 has 12 residues. CDR1 and CDR2 (germline): GTSNPN, SVGIG (reference sequence). Trimming removed 3 bases from V and 4 bases from J, with 9 bases in between. This CDR3 reads CAWSDDIYGYTF. The DNA of the CDR3 is TGTGCCTGGAGCGATGATATCTATGGCTACACCTTC.

The V call is TRBV30, the J call TRBJ1-4; the D is unclear. CDR1 and CDR2 from the germline V gene are GTSNPN and SVGIG (reference sequence). V dropped 4 bases and J dropped 8 bases, with 8 bases sitting between them. This CDR3 has 11 amino acids. CDR3 loop: CAWMRDEKLFF. The CDR3 DNA sequence: TGTGCCTGGATGCGAGACGAAAAACTGTTTTTT.

The chain joins TRBV9 to TRBJ2-7, with D uncertain. Germline V CDR1 and CDR2: SGDLS, YYNGEE. The CDR3 is 14 residues long. The ends were cut back, 7 bases at V and 0 bases at J, with 14 bases in the middle. CDR3 sequence: CASGPQVSSYEQYF. The CDR3 DNA sequence: TGTGCCAGCGGCCCTCAGGTTAGCTCCTACGAGCAGTACTTC.

The gene calls are TRBV2 and TRBJ1-6, with 8 bases matching TRBD1. Losses at the gene ends were 7 bases for V and 14 bases for J; bases not matched to a gene: 4. CDR3 length: 11 amino acids. The V gene's germline CDR1 is SNHLY and CDR2 FYNNEI. The CDR3 spells CASTRQGTLHF. The CDR3 DNA reads as TGTGCCAGCACCAGACAGGGGACCCTCCACTTT. The full variable domain, completed using reference TRBV2 and TRBJ1-6, is EPEVTQTPSHQVTQMGQEVILRCVPISNHLYFYWYRQILGQKVEFLVSFYNNEISEKSEIFDDQFSVERPDGSNFTLKIRSTKLEDSAMYFCASTRQGTLHFGNGTRLTVT.

This chain links TRBV19 with TRBJ2-1; D not certain. The CDR3 is 15 residues long. Germline loops: CDR1 LNHDA, CDR2 SQIVND (reference sequence). The V and J ends lost 5 bases and 4 bases respectively, with 15 bases between them. CDR3 sequence: CASSSRARVYNEQFF. The CDR3 nucleotides read TGTGCCAGTAGTTCCCGAGCTCGGGTGTACAATGAGCAGTTCTTC.

This chain links TRBV2 with TRBJ2-2; D could derive from TRBD1 or TRBD2 (5 bases each). V lost 6 bases, J lost 2 bases, and 19 bases lay in between. Germline CDR1 reads SNHLY; CDR2 reads FYNNEI. CDR3 length: 17 amino acids. The CDR3 is CASSTRRDRPNTGELFF. CDR3 in DNA: TGTGCCAGCAGCACAAGACGGGACCGGCCAAACACCGGGGAGCTGTTTTTT.

The V and J genes are TRBV15 and TRBJ2-7; perhaps TRBD1 as D (6 bases). The CDR3 has 13 amino acids. Looked up from germline, CDR1 is LNHNV and CDR2 is YYDKDF (reference sequence). Trimming removed 4 bases from V and 7 bases from J, with 14 bases in between. The CDR3 nucleotides are TGTGCCACCAGCACTGACAGGTTTCGGGAGCAGTACTTC. Translating gives CATSTDRFREQYF.

V is TRBV5-1 and J is TRBJ2-5, with 9 bases matching TRBD2. The CDR3 is made up of 14 amino acids. V shed 6 bases and J 1 base; nucleotides not matched to a gene: 4. CDR1 and CDR2 from the germline V gene are SGHRS and YFSETQ. CDR3 sequence: CASTAGGSQETQYF. In DNA form, the CDR3 reads TGCGCCAGCACCGCGGGGGGGTCCCAAGAGACCCAGTACTTC.

This clone has only a few counts. The J gene is TRBJ1-2, the V gene TRBV29-1, with no clear D. V was pared by 4 bases and J by 4 bases, with 7 bases between. Germline CDR1 and CDR2: SQVTM and ANQGSEA. The CDR3 is 11 residues long. This chain's CDR3 is CSVVVSYGYTF. The DNA for the CDR3 is TGCAGCGTTGTCGTCAGCTATGGCTACACCTTC.

The rearrangement uses TRBV30 and TRBJ1-5, with 7 bases identical to TRBD1. Germline CDR1 reads GTSNPN; CDR2 reads SVGIG (reference sequence). V was pared by 5 bases and J by 4 bases, with 8 bases of the junction left unmatched. The CDR3 extends over 14 amino acids. This CDR3 is CAWDNKQGNQPQHF. The DNA of the CDR3 is TGTGCCTGGGACAATAAACAGGGGAATCAGCCCCAGCATTTT.

The chain joins TRBV29-1 to TRBJ1-1; 7 bases match TRBD1. Trimming took 5 bases from V and 11 from J; bases not matched to a gene: 11. The CDR3 length is 12 residues. Germline CDR1 and CDR2: SQVTM and ANQGSEA. The CDR3 sequence: CSVRQGPKEAFF. The CDR3, as DNA: TGCAGCGTTAGACAGGGCCCAAAGGAGGCTTTCTTT. The variable domain in full, with the rest retrieved from reference TRBV29-1 and TRBJ1-1, is SAVISQKPSRDICQRGTSLTIQCQVDSQVTMMFWYRQQPGQSLTLIATANQGSEATYESGFVIDKFPISRPNLTFSTLTVSNMSPEDSSIYLCSVRQGPKEAFFGQGTRLTVV.

The chain employs TRBV29-1 and TRBJ2-3; no clear D. V shed 6 bases and J shed 2 bases, with 6 bases lying between them. The CDR3 runs to 11 residues. Germline-derived CDR1 and CDR2 are SQVTM and ANQGSEA. CDR3 DNA: TGCAGCGTGGAGATCACAGATACGCAGTATTTT. Protein: CSVEITDTQYF.

The chain joins TRBV30 to TRBJ2-7, with 8 bases identical to TRBD1. This CDR3 region has 14 residues. Trimming took 3 bases from V and 0 from J; bases not matched to a gene: 4. The germline V gene has CDR1 GTSNPN and CDR2 SVGIG (reference sequence). The CDR3 DNA sequence: TGTGCCTGGAGCCCAGGGGGCACCTCCTACGAGCAGTACTTC. Translated, it gives CAWSPGGTSYEQYF.

The chain links TRBV6-5 to TRBJ2-1; D unresolved. V lost 5 bases and J 1 base, leaving 12 bases between the germline ends. This CDR3 has 15 amino acids. CDR1 and CDR2 (germline): MNHEY, SVGAGI. The CDR3 region is CASSTTIGSYNEQFF. The DNA of the CDR3 is TGTGCCAGCAGTACAACTATAGGGTCCTACAATGAGCAGTTCTTC.

This clone turned up a few times. The rearrangement links TRBV7-2 to TRBJ1-2; D uncertain. The CDR3 extends over 15 amino acids. Germline V CDR1 and CDR2: SGHTA, FQGNSA. V lost 1 base and J 2 bases, leaving 11 bases between the germline ends. In DNA form, the CDR3 reads TGTGCCAGCAGCTTAGAGCGCGGCCCGAACTATGGCTACACCTTC. Its translation: CASSLERGPNYGYTF.

The chain recombines TRBV6-5 with TRBJ1-2; possible D gene TRBD1, 5 bases. The CDR3 is 12 residues long. Germline V gene sequence: CDR1 MNHEY, CDR2 SVGAGI. V lost 8 bases and J lost 4, with 11 bases in between. The CDR3 nucleotides read TGTGCCAGCTTTGGGGGATCCTATGGCTACACCTTC. The encoded protein is CASFGGSYGYTF.

The rearrangement joins TRBV29-1 to TRBJ1-1, with D tentatively TRBD1 (5 bases). This CDR3 region has 12 residues. V lost 6 bases, J lost 3 bases, and 11 bases lay in between. CDR1 and CDR2 from the germline V gene are SQVTM and ANQGSEA. The CDR3: CSVTLRDTEAFF. In DNA, the CDR3 is TGCAGCGTGACCCTCAGGGACACTGAAGCTTTCTTT.

The CDR3 sequence: CSVDQGNYGYTF. The DNA for the CDR3 is TGCAGCGTTGATCAGGGAAACTATGGCTACACCTTC. This chain links TRBV29-1 with TRBJ1-2; possibly TRBD1 for D (5 bases). Trimming took 3 bases from V and 2 from J, leaving 7 bases between them. Germline V gene lookup returns CDR1 SQVTM and CDR2 ANQGSEA. This CDR3 spans 12 amino acids.